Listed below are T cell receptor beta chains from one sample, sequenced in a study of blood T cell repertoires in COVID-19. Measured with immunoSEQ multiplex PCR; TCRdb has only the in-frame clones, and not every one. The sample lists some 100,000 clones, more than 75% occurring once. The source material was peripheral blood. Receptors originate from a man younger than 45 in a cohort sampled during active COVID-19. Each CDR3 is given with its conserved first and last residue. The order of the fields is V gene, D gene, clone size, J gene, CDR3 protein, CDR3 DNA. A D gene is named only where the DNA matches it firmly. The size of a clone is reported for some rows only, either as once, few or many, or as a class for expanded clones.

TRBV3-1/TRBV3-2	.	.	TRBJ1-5	CASSQGLFGQPQHF	TGTGCCAGCAGCCAAGGGTTGTTCGGTCAGCCCCAGCATTTT
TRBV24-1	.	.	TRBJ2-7	CATIRSEQYF	TGTGCCACCATCCGGAGCGAGCAGTACTTC
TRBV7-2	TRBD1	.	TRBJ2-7	CASSLVGQGYEQYF	TGTGCCAGCAGCTTAGTGGGACAGGGTTACGAGCAGTACTTC
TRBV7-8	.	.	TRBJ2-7	CASTPLAARYYEQYF	TGTGCCAGCACACCACTGGCAGCGAGGTACTACGAGCAGTACTTC
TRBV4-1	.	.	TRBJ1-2	CASNPKSGGDGYTF	TGCGCCAGCAACCCCAAATCGGGGGGCGATGGCTACACCTTC
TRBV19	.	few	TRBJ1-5	CASTVYSNQPQHF	TGTGCCAGTACGGTGTATAGCAATCAGCCCCAGCATTTT
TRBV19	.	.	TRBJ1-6	CARFSSSYNSPLHF	TGTGCCAGATTTAGCAGCTCCTATAATTCACCCCTCCACTTT
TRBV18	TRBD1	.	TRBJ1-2	CASSPPKGQGAGYTF	TGTGCCAGCTCACCACCGAAGGGACAGGGGGCGGGCTACACCTTC
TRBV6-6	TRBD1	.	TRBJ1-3	CASNVGQAGNTIYF	TGTGCCAGTAACGTAGGACAGGCTGGAAACACCATATATTTT
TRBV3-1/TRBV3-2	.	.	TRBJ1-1	CASSQEDSTGVGTEAFF	TGTGCCAGCAGCCAAGAGGATTCAACCGGGGTCGGCACTGAAGCTTTCTTT
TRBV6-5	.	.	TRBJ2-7	CASMDRARSYEQYF	TGTGCCAGCATGGACAGAGCCCGCTCCTACGAGCAGTACTTC
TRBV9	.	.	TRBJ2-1	CASSVEEGVRSTKAYNEQFF	TGTGCCAGCAGCGTCGAAGAGGGGGTACGGTCGACTAAAGCCTACAATGAGCAGTTCTTC
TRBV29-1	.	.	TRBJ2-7	CSVEDRDNYEQYF	TGCAGCGTTGAAGACCGGGACAACTACGAGCAGTACTTC
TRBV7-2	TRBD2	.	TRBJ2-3	CASSPAGLLPNTQYF	TGTGCCAGCAGCCCAGCGGGACTCCTACCCAATACGCAGTATTTT
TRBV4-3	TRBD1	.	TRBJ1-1	CASSRGTANTEAFF	TGCGCCAGCAGCCGAGGGACAGCGAACACTGAAGCTTTCTTT
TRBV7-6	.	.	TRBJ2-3	CASSLVEQGTDTQYF	TGTGCCAGCAGCTTAGTGGAACAGGGAACAGATACGCAGTATTTT
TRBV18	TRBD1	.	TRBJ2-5	CASSAGGWETQYF	TGTGCCAGCTCGGCAGGGGGCTGGGAGACCCAGTACTTC
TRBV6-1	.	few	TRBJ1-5	CASSEARRAAAGRGYQPQHF	TGTGCCAGCAGTGAAGCGCGCAGAGCCGCCGCGGGACGGGGATATCAGCCCCAGCATTTT
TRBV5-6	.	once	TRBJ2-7	CASSLEGRGEGYEQYF	TGTGCCAGCAGCTTGGAGGGCAGGGGTGAGGGCTACGAGCAGTACTTC
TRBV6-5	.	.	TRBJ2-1	CASSYSYAGNEQFF	TGTGCCAGCAGTTACTCGTACGCGGGAAATGAGCAGTTCTTC
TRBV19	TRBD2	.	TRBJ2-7	CASTLSGGAVDEQYF	TGTGCCAGTACCCTTAGCGGGGGGGCCGTCGACGAGCAGTACTTC
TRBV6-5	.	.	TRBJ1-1	CASSNPGGPTSEAFF	TGTGCCAGCAGTAACCCCGGGGGACCGACGAGTGAAGCTTTCTTT
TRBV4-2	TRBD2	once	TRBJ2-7	CASSQDLAGNHEQYF	TGTGCCAGCAGCCAAGACCTAGCGGGAAACCACGAGCAGTACTTC
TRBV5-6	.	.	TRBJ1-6	CASTLAGRGLSYNSPLHF	TGTGCCAGCACCCTAGCGGGCAGGGGCCTCTCCTATAATTCACCCCTCCACTTT
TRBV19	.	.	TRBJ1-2	CASSTPNRRGGYTF	TGTGCCAGTAGTACTCCCAACAGGCGGGGTGGCTACACCTTC
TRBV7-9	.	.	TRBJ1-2	CASSTQGVDGYTF	TGTGCCAGCAGCACCCAAGGGGTCGATGGCTACACCTTC
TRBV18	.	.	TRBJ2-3	CASSPVDTQYF	TGTGCCAGCTCACCCGTAGATACGCAGTATTTT
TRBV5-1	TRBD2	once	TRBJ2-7	CASSLGTSGVPYEQYF	TGCGCCAGCAGCTTGGGGACTAGCGGGGTACCCTACGAGCAGTACTTC
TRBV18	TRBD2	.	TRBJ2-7	CASSREGLALYEQYF	TGTGCCAGCTCTCGTGAGGGACTAGCTTTGTACGAGCAGTACTTC
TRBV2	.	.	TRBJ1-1	CASTTTGANTEAFF	TGTGCCAGCACCACGACAGGAGCGAACACTGAAGCTTTCTTT
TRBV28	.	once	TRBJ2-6	CASSLGGPGRTSGANVLTF	TGTGCCAGCAGTTTAGGAGGGCCAGGGAGGACTTCTGGGGCCAACGTCCTGACTTTC
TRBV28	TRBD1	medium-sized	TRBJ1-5	CASTTGSNQPQHF	TGTGCCAGCACGACAGGGAGCAATCAGCCCCAGCATTTT
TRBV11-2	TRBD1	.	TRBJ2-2	CASSLSEGAFTGELFF	TGTGCCAGCAGCTTGAGTGAGGGGGCCTTCACCGGGGAGCTGTTTTTT
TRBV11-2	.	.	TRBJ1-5	CASSLNGGEYSNQPQHF	TGTGCCAGCTCCCTAAATGGGGGGGAATATAGCAATCAGCCCCAGCATTTT
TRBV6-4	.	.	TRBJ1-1	CASSDSPTGNTEAFF	TGTGCCAGCAGTGACTCCCCGACAGGGAACACTGAAGCTTTCTTT